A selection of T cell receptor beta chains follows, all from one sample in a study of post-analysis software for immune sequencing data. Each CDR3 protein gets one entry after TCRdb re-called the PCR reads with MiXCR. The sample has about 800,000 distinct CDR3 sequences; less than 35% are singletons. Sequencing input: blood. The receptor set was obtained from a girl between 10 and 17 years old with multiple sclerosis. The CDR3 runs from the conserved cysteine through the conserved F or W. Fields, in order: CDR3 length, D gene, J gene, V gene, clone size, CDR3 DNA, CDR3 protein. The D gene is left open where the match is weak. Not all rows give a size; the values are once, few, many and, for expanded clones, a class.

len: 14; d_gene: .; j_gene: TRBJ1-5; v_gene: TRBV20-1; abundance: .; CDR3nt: TGCAGTGCCGGAGGGAACAGCATCAGTCAGCCCCAGCATTTT; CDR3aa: CSAGGNSISQPQHF
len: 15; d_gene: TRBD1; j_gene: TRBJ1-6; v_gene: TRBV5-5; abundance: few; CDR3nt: TGTGCCAGCAGCGCCGCCGGGACAGGGCAATCACCCCTCCACTTT; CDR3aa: CASSAAGTGQSPLHF
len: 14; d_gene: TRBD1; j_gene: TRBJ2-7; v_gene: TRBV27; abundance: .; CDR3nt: TGTGCCAGCTTCTCGTGGACAGGGGTCCACGAGCAGTACTTC; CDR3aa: CASFSWTGVHEQYF
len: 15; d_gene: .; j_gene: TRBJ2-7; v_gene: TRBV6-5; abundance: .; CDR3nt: TGTGCCAGCAGTTATCAGGACAGCAGCTCCTACGAGCAGTACTTC; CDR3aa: CASSYQDSSSYEQYF
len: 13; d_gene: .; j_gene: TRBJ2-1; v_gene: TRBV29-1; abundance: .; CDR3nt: TGCAGCGTTCGTAGTAGCTCTTCCAATGAGCAGTTCTTC; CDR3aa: CSVRSSSSNEQFF
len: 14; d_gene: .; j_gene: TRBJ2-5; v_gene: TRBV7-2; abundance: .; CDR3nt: TGTGCCAGCAGTCCCGGGACTCGACAAGAGACCCAGTACTTC; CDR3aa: CASSPGTRQETQYF
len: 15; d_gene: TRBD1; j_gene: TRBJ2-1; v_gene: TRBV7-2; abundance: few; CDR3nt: TGTGCCAGCAGCTTAGGAATATTGGCCGGGACAGGGCAGTTCTTC; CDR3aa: CASSLGILAGTGQFF
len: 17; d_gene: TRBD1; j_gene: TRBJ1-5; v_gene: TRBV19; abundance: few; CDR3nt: TGTGCCAGTGCGACCGGGACAGGGGGCTTGATGGGTCAGCCCCAGCATTTT; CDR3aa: CASATGTGGLMGQPQHF
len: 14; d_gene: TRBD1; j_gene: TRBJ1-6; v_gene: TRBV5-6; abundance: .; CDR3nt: TGTGCCAGCAGCCGGGACAGGTATAATTCACCCCTCCACTTT; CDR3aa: CASSRDRYNSPLHF
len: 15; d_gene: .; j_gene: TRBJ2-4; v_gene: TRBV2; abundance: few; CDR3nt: TGTGCCAGCAGAGAACAGGGATTGGACAAAAACATTCAGTACTTC; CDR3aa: CASREQGLDKNIQYF
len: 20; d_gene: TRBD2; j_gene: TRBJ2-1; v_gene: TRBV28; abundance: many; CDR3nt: TGTGCCAGCAGTTCCCCCCCCGGGTGGCCCCGGACTAGGGCCTACAATGAGCAGTTCTTC; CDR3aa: CASSSPPGWPRTRAYNEQFF
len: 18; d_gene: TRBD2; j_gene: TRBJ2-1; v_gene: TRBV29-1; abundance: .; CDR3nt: TGCAGCGTTGAAGAAGCTAGGAGGGCGGGAGGCAATCCCAATGAGCAGTTCTTC; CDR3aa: CSVEEARRAGGNPNEQFF
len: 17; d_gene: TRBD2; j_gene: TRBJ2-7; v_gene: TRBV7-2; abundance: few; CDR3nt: TGTGCCAGCAGCTACCCCACCCGCGGGGGGTCCTCCTACGAGCAGTACTTC; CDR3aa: CASSYPTRGGSSYEQYF
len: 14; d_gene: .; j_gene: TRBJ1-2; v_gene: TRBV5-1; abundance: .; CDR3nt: TGCGCCAGCAGCGCCCGGGACTCCTTTCGGGGCTACACCTTC; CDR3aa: CASSARDSFRGYTF
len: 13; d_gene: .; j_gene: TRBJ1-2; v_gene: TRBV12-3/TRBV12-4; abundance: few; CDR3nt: TGTGCCAGCAGTCGACTTCGAACCCCTGGCTACACCTTC; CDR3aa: CASSRLRTPGYTF
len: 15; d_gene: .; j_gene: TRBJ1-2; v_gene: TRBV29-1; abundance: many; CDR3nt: TGCAGCGCTGGAACCCGGCCTACCAGTAACTATGGCTACACCTTC; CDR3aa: CSAGTRPTSNYGYTF
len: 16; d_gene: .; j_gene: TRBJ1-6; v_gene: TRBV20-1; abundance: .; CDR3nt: TGCAGTGCTCCCATCATGACAGGTCCCTATAATTCACCCCTCCACTTT; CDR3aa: CSAPIMTGPYNSPLHF
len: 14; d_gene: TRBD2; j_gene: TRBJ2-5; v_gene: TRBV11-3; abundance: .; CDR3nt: TGTGCCAGCAGCTCCGGGGGGGCAGGCGAGACCCAGTACTTC; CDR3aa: CASSSGGAGETQYF
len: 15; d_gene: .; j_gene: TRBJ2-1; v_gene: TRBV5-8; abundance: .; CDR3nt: TGTGCCAGCAGCTTGGTTGCAGTATCGGGAGATGAGCAGTTCTTC; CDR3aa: CASSLVAVSGDEQFF
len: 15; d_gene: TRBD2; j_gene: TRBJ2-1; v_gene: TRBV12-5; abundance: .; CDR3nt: TGTGCTAGTGCCTTTTCACTAGCGGGGTACAATGAGCAGTTCTTC; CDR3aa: CASAFSLAGYNEQFF
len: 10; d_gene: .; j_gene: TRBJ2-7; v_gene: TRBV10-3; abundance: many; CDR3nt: TGTGCCATCGGGGGCTACGAGCAGTACTTC; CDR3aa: CAIGGYEQYF
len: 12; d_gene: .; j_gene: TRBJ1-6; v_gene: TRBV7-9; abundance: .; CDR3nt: TGTGCCAGCAGCTTAGAGGCCAGAACCCTCCACTTT; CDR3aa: CASSLEARTLHF
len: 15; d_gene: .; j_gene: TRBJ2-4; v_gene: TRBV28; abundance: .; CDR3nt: TGTGCCAGCAGTTTAACGGCGGGATTGATAAACATTCAGTACTTC; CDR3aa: CASSLTAGLINIQYF
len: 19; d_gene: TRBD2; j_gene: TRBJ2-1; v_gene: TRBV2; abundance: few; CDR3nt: TGTGCCAGCAGTTACTTACAGGGACTGACTAGCGGGATTCCCCCTGAGCAGTTCTTC; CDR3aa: CASSYLQGLTSGIPPEQFF
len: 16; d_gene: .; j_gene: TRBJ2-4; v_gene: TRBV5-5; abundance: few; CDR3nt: TGTGCCAGCAGACCGAACGCCGGGGGGCTGGAAAACATTCAGTACTTC; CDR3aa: CASRPNAGGLENIQYF
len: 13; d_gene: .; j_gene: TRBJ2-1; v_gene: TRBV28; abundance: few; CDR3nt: TGTGCCAGCAGTGCACGACGTTACAATGAGCAGTTCTTC; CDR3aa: CASSARRYNEQFF